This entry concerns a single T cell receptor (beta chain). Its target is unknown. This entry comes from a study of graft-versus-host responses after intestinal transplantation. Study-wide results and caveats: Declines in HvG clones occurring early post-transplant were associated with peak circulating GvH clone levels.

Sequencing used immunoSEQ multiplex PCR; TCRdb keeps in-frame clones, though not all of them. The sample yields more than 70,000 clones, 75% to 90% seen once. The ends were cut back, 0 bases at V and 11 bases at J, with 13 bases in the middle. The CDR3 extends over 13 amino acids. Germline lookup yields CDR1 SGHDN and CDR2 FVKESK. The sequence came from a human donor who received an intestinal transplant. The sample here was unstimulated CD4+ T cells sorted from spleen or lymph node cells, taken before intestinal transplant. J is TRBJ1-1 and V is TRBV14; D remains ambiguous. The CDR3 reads CASSQDYLSSAFF. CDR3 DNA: TGTGCCAGCAGCCAAGATTACCTCTCAAGCGCTTTCTTT.